This T cell receptor beta chain was identified during a study of identical twins. The CDR3 has 14 residues. Germline assignment: CDR1 SNHLY and CDR2 FYNNEI. From the 5' RACE reads, TCRdb called clonotypes with MiXCR, one entry per CDR3 protein. The sample includes under 450 distinct CDR3 sequences, about 95% of them seen just once. The sequence was collected from a woman under 30 in good health. This table probably holds off-target reads from a library built for another chain. The rearrangement uses TRBV2 and TRBJ2-1; 11 bases line up with TRBD2. Sequencing was carried out using PBMCs. CDR3 loop: CVNPTSGAYNEQFF. CDR3 DNA: TGTGTCAACCCGACTAGCGGGGCCTACAATGAGCAGTTCTTC. Variable domain in full (rest from reference TRBV2 and TRBJ2-1): EPEVTQTPSHQVTQMGQEVILRCVPISNHLYFYWYRQILGQKVEFLVSFYNNEISEKSEIFDDQFSVERPDGSNFTLKIRSTKLEDSAMYFCVNPTSGAYNEQFFGPGTRLTVL.